The clone carrying this T cell receptor beta chain was seen many times. Its antigen is not identified. V gave up 2 bases and J gave up 2 bases; unmatched junction bases: 7. The germline CDR1 and CDR2 sequences are SGHRS and YFSETQ. CDR3 size: 16 residues. Ophthalmopathy patients had Clinical Activity Score at least 3, NOSPECS grade at least 4, duration under 3 months. This entry comes from a study of T cells in Graves' hyperthyroidism and ophthalmopathy. Study-wide points: The blood repertoire included most of the expanded thyroid clonotypes above 0.001. Ophthalmopathy was identified by the model a median around 5.9 months ahead of onset. Stable hyperthyroidism was told apart from ophthalmopathy by a model built on 13 V-J features.

Regions amplified from RNA transcripts were the TCR beta CDR3 regions. During a first-round RT-PCR of the TCR CDR3, the HTBI primer set was used. TCRdb recomputed calls from the multiplex PCR reads with MiXCR, one row per CDR3 protein. The repertoire includes 500,000 to 650,000 distinct CDR3 sequences, about 15% of them detected once, and approximately 12% sits in the top ten. V and J are TRBV5-1 and TRBJ2-5, with 9 positions matching TRBD1. This clonotype was sampled from a woman in her forties or fifties with Graves' ophthalmopathy. The sequenced material came from blood. The CDR3 region has the DNA TGCGCCAGCAGCTTTGATCCGGGACAGGGACAAGAGACCCAGTACTTC. It codes for CASSFDPGQGQETQYF. The whole variable domain, remainder taken from reference TRBV5-1 and TRBJ2-5, is KAGVTQTPRYLIKTRGQQVTLSCSPISGHRSVSWYQQTPGQGLQFLFEYFSETQRNKGNFPGRFSGRQFSNSRSEMNVSTLELGDSALYLCASSFDPGQGQETQYFGPGTRLLVL.